This T cell receptor beta chain is drawn from a study of cytomegalovirus exposure and HLA in healthy donors. Across the whole study: Early released data had about 80 million unique TCRs, all coming from HLA-typed donors.

A multiplex PCR was run with 60 Vbeta primers and 13 Jbeta primers. Repertoires were generated with immunoSEQ multiplex PCR, while TCRdb's copy carries only in-frame clones and drops some. The sample carries roughly 120,000 clones, 60% to 70% recorded once. This CDR3 region has 15 residues. V dropped 6 bases and J dropped 0 bases, with 14 bases sitting between them. In germline, CDR1 is SEHNR, CDR2 FQNEAQ (reference sequence). Comments on this clone: What it binds is unknown.

The study, taken as a whole, reports: The study assumed roughly uniform donor sequencing depth for presence/absence analyses.

The chain is built from TRBV7-9 and TRBJ1-1, with TRBD1 as a possible D gene (6 bases). The receptor was isolated from a middle-aged woman in good health and CMV-seropositive. The sample consisted of PBMCs. The chain's CDR3 is CASSHRDALNTEAFF. Here the CDR3 DNA reads TGTGCCAGCAGTCACAGGGACGCTCTGAACACTGAAGCTTTCTTT. Looking up the rest from reference TRBV7-9 and TRBJ1-1 gives the full variable domain: DTGVSQNPRHKITKRGQNVTFRCDPISEHNRLYWYRQTLGQGPEFLTYFQNEAQLEKSRLLSDRFSAERPKGSFSTLEIQRTEQGDSAMYLCASSHRDALNTEAFFGQGTRLTVV.